This TCR beta chain originates from a study of blood T cells in healthy people across ages. Every donor provided roughly 10 milliliters of peripheral blood. It was with a sample-barcoded 5' primer and a J-beta primer mix that a second PCR of about 7 to 12 cycles was run. MiXCR was run by TCRdb on the 5' RACE reads, yielding one entry per CDR3 protein. The table records fewer than 1,200,000 distinct CDR3 sequences, 20% to 25% of them present only once. As concerns this clonotype: One junction end disagrees with the germline gene, perhaps due to a read error.

CDR1 SGHRS and CDR2 YFSETQ come from the germline V gene. The CDR3 is 13 residues long. A further study also used this sample, focusing on T cells of mothers and their children. That paper adds: All donors were healthy and Caucasian; they were a few mothers and their six children. RNA extracted was entirely used for cDNA synthesis, approximately 1.5 ug per 15 ul. The yield was over 8 million TCR beta CDR3 reads from each mother and a few million from each child.

V gene TRBV5-1 combines with J gene TRBJ2-5; no firm D call. This receptor was obtained from a girl aged 2-10 years in good health. The sample was blood. The CDR3 coding sequence is TGCGCCAACAGCTTGAACAATTTGGAGACCCAGTACTTC. Its translation is CANSLNNLETQYF.